A selection of T cell receptor beta chains follows, all from one sample in a study of cytomegalovirus exposure and HLA in healthy donors. Only in-frame clones appear in the TCRdb table, and some are missing; sequencing was by immunoSEQ multiplex PCR. The sample has some 170,000 clones, around 79% seen once; the top ten hold 5% to 8%. Source material: PBMCs. The source is a man aged 40-55 years in good health and CMV-seropositive. Each CDR3 is given with its conserved first and last residue. Fields, in order: J gene, clone size, D gene, V gene, CDR3 DNA, CDR3 protein. A D gene is named only where the DNA matches it firmly. Expanded clones get a size class; other rows say once, few or many, or leave the size out.

j_gene: TRBJ2-7
abundance: NA
d_gene: NA
v_gene: TRBV11-2
CDR3nt: TGTGCCAGCAGCTTAAGCTCCGGGGGATTAACCTACGAGCAGTACTTC
CDR3aa: CASSLSSGGLTYEQYF

j_gene: TRBJ2-1
abundance: NA
d_gene: NA
v_gene: TRBV2
CDR3nt: TGTGCCAGCAGTGAACGGGGGAGCGCCTCACGGGAGCAGTTCTTC
CDR3aa: CASSERGSASREQFF

j_gene: TRBJ2-5
abundance: NA
d_gene: TRBD1
v_gene: TRBV5-1
CDR3nt: TGCGCCAGCAGCTTGGGGACAGGGGTCCAAGAGACCCAGTACTTC
CDR3aa: CASSLGTGVQETQYF

j_gene: TRBJ1-4
abundance: NA
d_gene: NA
v_gene: TRBV18
CDR3nt: TGTGCCAGCTCACCAGGCGGGACGGCACGAGAAAAACTGTTTTTT
CDR3aa: CASSPGGTAREKLFF

j_gene: TRBJ1-1
abundance: NA
d_gene: NA
v_gene: TRBV27
CDR3nt: TGTGCCAGCAGTCTCTCTTGGGCAAGGACTGAAGCTTTCTTT
CDR3aa: CASSLSWARTEAFF

j_gene: TRBJ2-3
abundance: NA
d_gene: NA
v_gene: TRBV28
CDR3nt: TGTGCCAGCAGTTCGGCGGGTGCTAGCACAGATACGCAGTATTTT
CDR3aa: CASSSAGASTDTQYF

j_gene: TRBJ2-1
abundance: once
d_gene: TRBD1
v_gene: TRBV5-1
CDR3nt: TGCGCCAGCAGCTTGGAAGGACAGGTTAATGAGCAGTTCTTC
CDR3aa: CASSLEGQVNEQFF

j_gene: TRBJ2-3
abundance: NA
d_gene: TRBD1
v_gene: TRBV28
CDR3nt: TGTGCCAGCAGTCCCTACAGGGGGACCTCCACAGATACGCAGTATTTT
CDR3aa: CASSPYRGTSTDTQYF

j_gene: TRBJ1-1
abundance: NA
d_gene: TRBD1
v_gene: TRBV5-1
CDR3nt: TGCGCCAGCACGGGACAGGGGGTTGGCGAAGCTTTCTTT
CDR3aa: CASTGQGVGEAFF

j_gene: TRBJ1-2
abundance: NA
d_gene: NA
v_gene: TRBV20-1
CDR3nt: TGCAGTGCTAGAGATAGCTATGGCTACACCTTC
CDR3aa: CSARDSYGYTF

j_gene: TRBJ1-2
abundance: NA
d_gene: NA
v_gene: TRBV7-2
CDR3nt: TGTGCCAGCAGCCCCCGGACAGACAGCTATGGCTACACCTTC
CDR3aa: CASSPRTDSYGYTF

j_gene: TRBJ2-4
abundance: few
d_gene: NA
v_gene: TRBV2
CDR3nt: TGTGCCAGCAGTGAATCTAGCCCTATCAAAAACATTCAGTACTTC
CDR3aa: CASSESSPIKNIQYF

j_gene: TRBJ2-1
abundance: NA
d_gene: NA
v_gene: TRBV28
CDR3nt: TGTGCCAGCCGCCGGGTCGGGAGTGGATCCTACAATGAGCAGTTCTTC
CDR3aa: CASRRVGSGSYNEQFF

j_gene: TRBJ2-1
abundance: NA
d_gene: TRBD1
v_gene: TRBV7-6
CDR3nt: TGTGCCAGCAGCTTAGTAGGGGACAGGGGAGGCAATGAGCAGTTCTTC
CDR3aa: CASSLVGDRGGNEQFF

j_gene: TRBJ2-7
abundance: few
d_gene: NA
v_gene: TRBV4-1
CDR3nt: TGCGCCAGCAGCCAAGAAACCAGGTCCCACGAGCAGTACTTC
CDR3aa: CASSQETRSHEQYF

j_gene: TRBJ1-5
abundance: once
d_gene: TRBD1
v_gene: TRBV19
CDR3nt: TGTGCCAGTAGCCCCGGGACAGGGGAAGGTTGGAGCAATCAGCCCCAGCATTTT
CDR3aa: CASSPGTGEGWSNQPQHF

j_gene: TRBJ1-1
abundance: NA
d_gene: NA
v_gene: TRBV6-1
CDR3nt: TGTGCCAGCAGAGAACAGGCGAACACTGAAGCTTTCTTT
CDR3aa: CASREQANTEAFF

j_gene: TRBJ2-7
abundance: NA
d_gene: TRBD1
v_gene: TRBV28
CDR3nt: TGTGCCAGCAGACTACAGGGGGCTTACGATGGGTCCTCCTACGAGCAGTACTTC
CDR3aa: CASRLQGAYDGSSYEQYF

j_gene: TRBJ2-1
abundance: NA
d_gene: TRBD2
v_gene: TRBV7-7
CDR3nt: TGTGCTAGCAGCCGACTAGCGGGAGCCTACAATGAGCAGTTCTTC
CDR3aa: CASSRLAGAYNEQFF

j_gene: TRBJ2-3
abundance: NA
d_gene: TRBD1
v_gene: TRBV6-1
CDR3nt: TGTGCCAGCAGCCCCTCGAGACAGGGGGCAGATACGCAGTATTTT
CDR3aa: CASSPSRQGADTQYF